Listed below are T cell receptor beta chains from one sample, sequenced in a study of blood T cell repertoires in COVID-19. Data came from immunoSEQ multiplex PCR; TCRdb stores just in-frame clones and leaves some out. The profile shows about 160,000 clones, roughly 80% of them singletons. Sequencing input: PBMCs or T cells enriched from blood (not recorded which). These receptors were collected from a woman in her forties or fifties who had recovered from COVID-19. Each CDR3 is given with its conserved first and last residue. A D gene is named only where the DNA matches it firmly. Clone size is stated in some rows and not others, as once, few, many or a class when expanded.

CDR3nt: TGCGCCAGCAGCCCGGGGTTGACAGGCAATGAAAAACTGTTTTTT
CDR3aa: CASSPGLTGNEKLFF
abundance: NA
v_gene: TRBV5-1
j_gene: TRBJ1-4
d_gene: NA
len: 15

CDR3nt: TGTGCCAGCAGTTTGGTTCCCATAGCGGGAGGCCACGAGCAGTACTTC
CDR3aa: CASSLVPIAGGHEQYF
abundance: once
v_gene: TRBV6-5
j_gene: TRBJ2-7
d_gene: TRBD2
len: 16

CDR3nt: TGTGCCAGTAGTCCCAAAGCCTACCTCTATGGCTACACCTTC
CDR3aa: CASSPKAYLYGYTF
abundance: NA
v_gene: TRBV19
j_gene: TRBJ1-2
d_gene: NA
len: 14

CDR3nt: TGTGCCAGTAGTAGACTTCGCCCGGGACAGGGGGTAGATGAGCAGTTCTTC
CDR3aa: CASSRLRPGQGVDEQFF
abundance: NA
v_gene: TRBV19
j_gene: TRBJ2-1
d_gene: TRBD1
len: 17

CDR3nt: TGCGCCAGCAGCCAAGCCGTGCCAGGGTACAATGAGCAGTTCTTC
CDR3aa: CASSQAVPGYNEQFF
abundance: few
v_gene: TRBV4-1
j_gene: TRBJ2-1
d_gene: NA
len: 15

CDR3nt: TGTGCCAGCAGCGGAGGGCCTTCCGGGACAGTGTACTACGAGCAGTACTTC
CDR3aa: CASSGGPSGTVYYEQYF
abundance: NA
v_gene: TRBV5-4
j_gene: TRBJ2-7
d_gene: NA
len: 17

CDR3nt: TGCGCCAGCAGCCAATCGGGAAGCTCCTATAATTCACCCCTCCACTTT
CDR3aa: CASSQSGSSYNSPLHF
abundance: NA
v_gene: TRBV4-1
j_gene: TRBJ1-6
d_gene: NA
len: 16

CDR3nt: TGTGCCAGCAGTGAAGATCTTCGGACTAGCGGGACTCGCACAGATACGCAGTATTTT
CDR3aa: CASSEDLRTSGTRTDTQYF
abundance: few
v_gene: TRBV6-1
j_gene: TRBJ2-3
d_gene: TRBD2
len: 19

CDR3nt: TGTGCCAGCAGTCTCCAACAGGGGGCTAATGAAAAACTGTTTTTT
CDR3aa: CASSLQQGANEKLFF
abundance: NA
v_gene: TRBV5-4
j_gene: TRBJ1-4
d_gene: TRBD1
len: 15

CDR3nt: TGTGCCAGCAGTGACGGGACAGGGGAAACAGATACGCAGTATTTT
CDR3aa: CASSDGTGETDTQYF
abundance: once
v_gene: TRBV6-2/TRBV6-3
j_gene: TRBJ2-3
d_gene: TRBD1
len: 15

CDR3nt: TGTGCCAGCAGCCAAGAGGGTTACTCCGGGACAGGGGCCTCTGGGGCCAACGTCCTGACTTTC
CDR3aa: CASSQEGYSGTGASGANVLTF
abundance: NA
v_gene: TRBV4-2
j_gene: TRBJ2-6
d_gene: TRBD1
len: 21

CDR3nt: TGCGCCAGCAGCCAAGACCCCCCGGACAGCTCCTATGGCTACACCTTC
CDR3aa: CASSQDPPDSSYGYTF
abundance: NA
v_gene: TRBV4-1
j_gene: TRBJ1-2
d_gene: NA
len: 16

CDR3nt: TGCGCCAGCAGCTTGGGGGGGCCGTCGGGCTACACCTTC
CDR3aa: CASSLGGPSGYTF
abundance: NA
v_gene: TRBV5-1
j_gene: TRBJ1-2
d_gene: NA
len: 13

CDR3nt: TGTGCCAGCAGTTTACAGGGGTCCTACGAGCAGTACTTC
CDR3aa: CASSLQGSYEQYF
abundance: NA
v_gene: TRBV12-3/TRBV12-4
j_gene: TRBJ2-7
d_gene: NA
len: 13

CDR3nt: TGTGCCGTCGTATGCGACTATGGCTACACCTTC
CDR3aa: CAVVCDYGYTF
abundance: NA
v_gene: TRBV6-4
j_gene: TRBJ1-2
d_gene: NA
len: 11

CDR3nt: TGTGCCAGCAGCTGGAGGACGGTTGTGTTGGGAGAAAAACTGTTTTTT
CDR3aa: CASSWRTVVLGEKLFF
abundance: NA
v_gene: TRBV5-6
j_gene: TRBJ1-4
d_gene: NA
len: 16

CDR3nt: TGTGCCAGCAGCGTAGTATCTAGAGTTGATGGCTACACCTTC
CDR3aa: CASSVVSRVDGYTF
abundance: NA
v_gene: TRBV9
j_gene: TRBJ1-2
d_gene: NA
len: 14

CDR3nt: TGTGCCAGCAGCTTAGACTCCCGTAACACTGAAGCTTTCTTT
CDR3aa: CASSLDSRNTEAFF
abundance: NA
v_gene: TRBV7-9
j_gene: TRBJ1-1
d_gene: NA
len: 14

CDR3nt: TGTGCCAGCAGCCCGGACAGGGCGAACACTGAAGCTTTCTTT
CDR3aa: CASSPDRANTEAFF
abundance: NA
v_gene: TRBV5-5
j_gene: TRBJ1-1
d_gene: TRBD1
len: 14

CDR3nt: TGTGCCAGCAGCGCTCGGATGGCGGGCGAGCAGTACTTC
CDR3aa: CASSARMAGEQYF
abundance: NA
v_gene: TRBV7-2
j_gene: TRBJ2-7
d_gene: NA
len: 13

CDR3nt: TGCGCCAGCAGCCAAGGGACTAGGATATCCAATGAGCAGTTCTTC
CDR3aa: CASSQGTRISNEQFF
abundance: NA
v_gene: TRBV4-3
j_gene: TRBJ2-1
d_gene: TRBD2
len: 15

CDR3nt: TGTGCCAGCAGCTCTCAGGGTGCGGCTAATGAAAAACTGTTTTTT
CDR3aa: CASSSQGAANEKLFF
abundance: NA
v_gene: TRBV7-9
j_gene: TRBJ1-4
d_gene: NA
len: 15

CDR3nt: TGTGCCAGCACCGAAGGTCTAGCGGGAATCTACGAGCAGTACTTC
CDR3aa: CASTEGLAGIYEQYF
abundance: NA
v_gene: TRBV2
j_gene: TRBJ2-7
d_gene: TRBD2
len: 15

CDR3nt: TGCAGTGCTAGTCGCGGGGGGGATTTAAATCAGCCCCAGCATTTT
CDR3aa: CSASRGGDLNQPQHF
abundance: NA
v_gene: TRBV20-1
j_gene: TRBJ1-5
d_gene: NA
len: 15

CDR3nt: TGTGCCAGCAGTACCGGGACAGGGGTGCCAGATACGCAGTATTTT
CDR3aa: CASSTGTGVPDTQYF
abundance: NA
v_gene: TRBV2
j_gene: TRBJ2-3
d_gene: TRBD1
len: 15

CDR3nt: TGTGCCAGCAGCCAAGATCGGGGAGGCCCCGGTGCAGATACGCAGTATTTT
CDR3aa: CASSQDRGGPGADTQYF
abundance: NA
v_gene: TRBV14
j_gene: TRBJ2-3
d_gene: NA
len: 17

CDR3nt: TGTGCCAGCAGCGCGGACAGGGGTTCACCCCTCCACTTT
CDR3aa: CASSADRGSPLHF
abundance: NA
v_gene: TRBV11-1
j_gene: TRBJ1-6
d_gene: TRBD1
len: 13

CDR3nt: TGCAGCGTTGAAAAGGGGAGGGCTGAAGCTTTCTTT
CDR3aa: CSVEKGRAEAFF
abundance: NA
v_gene: TRBV29-1
j_gene: TRBJ1-1
d_gene: NA
len: 12

CDR3nt: TGTGCCAGCAGTTTAGGGGCGGGAGTGGGGGAGACCCAGTACTTC
CDR3aa: CASSLGAGVGETQYF
abundance: NA
v_gene: TRBV27
j_gene: TRBJ2-5
d_gene: TRBD2
len: 15

CDR3nt: TGTGCCAGCAGTTGGACTAGCGGAAGCACAGATACGCAGTATTTT
CDR3aa: CASSWTSGSTDTQYF
abundance: NA
v_gene: TRBV5-4
j_gene: TRBJ2-3
d_gene: TRBD2
len: 15

CDR3nt: TGTGCCACCAGCAGAGACTGGACAGGGGGCGATTACAATGAGCAGTTCTTC
CDR3aa: CATSRDWTGGDYNEQFF
abundance: NA
v_gene: TRBV15
j_gene: TRBJ2-1
d_gene: TRBD1
len: 17

CDR3nt: TGTGCCAGCAGCCAAGTCCTACAGGGGCCCTACGAGCAGTACTTC
CDR3aa: CASSQVLQGPYEQYF
abundance: few
v_gene: TRBV3-1/TRBV3-2
j_gene: TRBJ2-7
d_gene: TRBD1
len: 15

CDR3nt: TGTGCCAGCAGTCAGGGGGGCGGGAGGTTGGTCGAGCAGTACTTC
CDR3aa: CASSQGGGRLVEQYF
abundance: NA
v_gene: TRBV28
j_gene: TRBJ2-7
d_gene: NA
len: 15

CDR3nt: TGTGCCACCAGTGACTCCATCGACAGGGCTGGGGCCAACGTCCTGACTTTC
CDR3aa: CATSDSIDRAGANVLTF
abundance: NA
v_gene: TRBV24-1
j_gene: TRBJ2-6
d_gene: TRBD1
len: 17

CDR3nt: TGTGCCAGCAGTGTTGGACAGGGAGGAAGTCAGCCCCAGCATTTT
CDR3aa: CASSVGQGGSQPQHF
abundance: NA
v_gene: TRBV2
j_gene: TRBJ1-5
d_gene: TRBD1
len: 15

CDR3nt: TGCGCCAGCAGCTTGGCGGGGGGGACAGTTACCTACGAGCAGTACTTC
CDR3aa: CASSLAGGTVTYEQYF
abundance: NA
v_gene: TRBV5-1
j_gene: TRBJ2-7
d_gene: NA
len: 16

CDR3nt: TGCGCCAGCAGCTCCCAGGGAAAAGATGGCTACACCTTC
CDR3aa: CASSSQGKDGYTF
abundance: once
v_gene: TRBV5-1
j_gene: TRBJ1-2
d_gene: NA
len: 13